This record concerns one TCR beta chain sequence. No antigen is known for it. There are no base qualities to consult, and no much larger clone falls within one base. V is reduced by 6 bases and J by 5 bases, leaving a spacing of 10 bases between them. Inclusive of the bounding cysteine and phenylalanine, the CDR3 is 11 residues long. Only the CDR3 DNA stays, 33 bases, in frame from base 1. CDR1 SQVTM and CDR2 ANQGSEA were looked up in the germline V gene. This entry comes from a study of long-term antiretroviral therapy in people with HIV (dated by TCRdb to 2021 to 2024). Context from the whole study: The earliest samples were collected roughly a decade before the 2015 WHO recommendation for immediate ART, at a time when ART was usually postponed until CD4 counts fell. No cross-contamination during QIAcube processing was seen in test extractions of a monoclonal T-cell line run alongside roughly 35 polyclonal samples. Eleven of the 30 participants with HIV were female. Whether ART initiation and durable HIV suppression were associated with changes in peripheral blood TRB repertoire composition and diversity was tested in a retrospective serial study. From 25 to 30 adults with confirmed HIV infection, the cohort provided approximately 190 cryopreserved PBMC samples, gathered serially across a mean of roughly 6 years (range 1-12). General study outcomes and caveats: A significant increase in TRB diversity was found to be associated with ART initiation, although TRB diversity was observed to remain significantly below that of transplant donor controls even after long-term ART. Because PBMC availability was limited, only the TCR beta chain was sequenced, with no alpha chain pairing. Inferences about post-ART repertoire changes are limited because no data were available on ART adherence, viral resistance or therapy changes. CDR3 length ranges in HIV repertoires were narrower than in controls, and network structure suggested an antigen-experienced repertoire with only a slight naive shift after ART. The samples span the years 2004 to 2017, and the ART regimens used may be less effective than current regimens. Because pre-ART samples had limited cell numbers, unsorted PBMC were profiled rather than sorted CD4+ and CD8+ T cells. At every time point, the repertoire was dominated by expanded TRB clones first identified before ART initiation, although this dominance fluctuated and, in many PLHIV, declined after ART.

Inclusion was restricted to participants for whom at least one PBMC sample before ART initiation and at least two post-ART samples were available. All participants with HIV were treated in the United States of America. Cryopreserved samples of about 0.9-11 million PBMC were thawed and washed before DNA extraction. At the time of the earliest PBMC sample, participants with HIV were aged between roughly 20 and 55 years. PBMC samples from each participant spanned 1-4 timepoints before ART initiation and 2-8 timepoints after ART initiation, with a median of 7 samples. For every participant, serial HIV viral load, CD4+ T-cell count, ART history and demographic data were obtained. Genomic DNA was extracted from unsorted PBMC with a Qiagen kit on a QIAcube, processed in batches of 12 samples. Sequencing of the TRB variable region was done with the immunoSEQ hsTCRB v3.0 assay at survey level resolution. The targeted TRB sequencing depth was about 40,000-50,000 T-cell genomes per sample. TRB libraries were pooled and sequenced on an Illumina MiSeq using a v3 150-cycle kit. From the authors' description of their analysis: Repertoire analysis was performed in R inside a reproducible Nextflow workflow that covered QC, data transformation and analysis. LymphoSeq2, an R package for exploring AIRR-Seq data, was used to implement custom analyses. Four samples that yielded fewer than 5000 total TRB sequences were excluded, so that approximately 200 HIV repertoires were analyzed. Among the 188 retained HIV repertoires, 59 were collected before ART initiation and roughly 130 were collected after ART initiation. Each repertoire was downsampled to 5000 TRB nucleotide sequences, and summary statistics were averaged across 100 downsampling iterations. TRB sequences were retained for analysis only if CDR3 regions of at least seven amino acids were present. Two measures captured diversity: a Shannon entropy-derived clonality score and the Gini coefficient. In the repertoire networks, any two of the top 5000 CDR3 amino acid sequences were connected whenever the two sequences differed by an edit distance of one. Antigen specificity groups and MHC restriction were predicted for TRB CDR3 amino acid sequences with GLIPH2. To flag known CMV, EBV, HIV or tissue antigen associations, CDR3 amino acid sequences were matched against VDJdb and McPAS-TCR. Pre-ART, post-ART and control groups were compared with Wilcoxon signed-rank tests and Holm-Bonferroni correction. The clones in this table, taken by TCRdb from immuneACCESS, are in-frame only. Not every clone is retained; where verified, under half of the shortfall comes from an unresolved V gene, and the cause of the rest is unknown. Clone size and V and J calls were adopted from that table, with D and trimming inferred from the DNA. The sample table contains about 32,000 clones; only one count was recorded for roughly 97% of them. The ten largest make up approximately 2% of the sample.

Sequencing was performed on unsorted PBMCs, taken 7.6 years after starting antiretroviral therapy. This receptor chain uses TRBV29-1 and TRBJ1-1, and TRBD1 may be the D gene, going by 6 matching bases. This clonotype was obtained from a man younger than 45 with HIV. The sequenced DNA is TGCAGCGTCTTAGGGGGAACTGAAGCTTTCTTT. Its coded protein is CSVLGGTEAFF.